The 23 T cell receptor beta chains below come from one sample, sequenced in a study of cytomegalovirus exposure and HLA in healthy donors (dated by TCRdb to 2016 to 2017). Library construction relied on the immunoSEQ multiplex PCR assay. A mixture of 60 forward primers for TCR Vbeta segments and 13 reverse primers for TCR Jbeta segments was used in the multiplex PCR. Entries here come from immuneACCESS through TCRdb and include only in-frame sequences with V and J called. Some clones fail to appear in such tables; in the studies checked, an unresolved V gene covers under half of the shortfall, and the cause of the remainder is unknown. Recorded for this sample are approximately 170,000 clones; around 68% of them occurred a single time. Approximately 1.5% of the sample goes to the ten largest clones. Input material: PBMCs. These receptors were obtained from a man aged 45-65 years in good health and CMV-seronegative.

The V call is TRBV7-2, the J call TRBJ1-6; D might be TRBD1 (6 bases). CDR3 length equals 16 residues. Trimming took off 0 bases at V and 7 bases at J, with 13 bases between the two ends. Germline V gene data show CDR1 as SGHTA and CDR2 as FQGNSA. In DNA form, the CDR3 reads TGTGCCAGCAGCTTAGCGAACAGGGTGGGCAATTCACCCCTCCACTTT. Translating it yields CASSLANRVGNSPLHF.

In its sample, this clone was seen a few times. The V call is TRBV7-2, the J call TRBJ1-5; maybe TRBD1 (6 bases). The CDR3 covers 16 residues. Germline V lookup: CDR1 SGHTA, CDR2 FQGNSA. V lost 5 bases and J lost 0, with 14 bases in between. The DNA for the CDR3 is TGTGCCAGCAGCCCACAGACAGGAGTTAGCAATCAGCCCCAGCATTTT. Protein product: CASSPQTGVSNQPQHF.

This chain connects TRBV7-9 to TRBJ2-5, with 11 bases that match TRBD1. The CDR3 sequence is 16 residues long. The V gene's germline CDR1 is SEHNR and CDR2 FQNEAQ (reference sequence). Germline trimming cut 3 bases from V and 5 bases from J; bases unmatched to any gene: 8. Here the CDR3 DNA reads TGTGCCAGCAGCTTTCACCGGACAGGGGGCATCGAGACCCAGTACTTC. The encoded protein is CASSFHRTGGIETQYF.

The rearrangement joins TRBV6-5 to TRBJ1-3; tentatively, D is TRBD1 (6 bases). Trimming stripped 0 bases from V and 3 bases from J, with 12 bases between. CDR1 and CDR2 from the germline V gene are MNHEY and SVGAGI. This CDR3 has 16 residues. Here the CDR3 DNA reads TGTGCCAGCAGTTACTCGGGGCAGGGGTATGGAAACACCATATATTTT. It specifies CASSYSGQGYGNTIYF.

The V gene is TRBV4-3, the J gene TRBJ2-7; D perhaps matches TRBD1 (6 bases). The CDR3 totals 15 residues. CDR1 LGHNA and CDR2 YSLEER come from the germline V gene. V dropped 1 base and J dropped 0 bases, with 10 bases sitting between them. The CDR3 nucleotides read TGCGCCAGCAGCCAAGCTCAGGGGCGCTCCTACGAGCAGTACTTC. It codes for CASSQAQGRSYEQYF.

The table lists this clone with a few counts. The chain combines TRBV6-5 with TRBJ2-3; D is unresolved. Trimming cost V 0 bases and J 0 bases, with 4 bases left between them. Germline CDR1 is MNHEY and CDR2 is SVGAGI. The CDR3 is made up of 14 amino acids. In DNA, the CDR3 is TGTGCCAGCAGTTACTCGGCTAGCACAGATACGCAGTATTTT. As protein: CASSYSASTDTQYF.

The rearrangement links TRBV5-1 to TRBJ1-5; TRBD1 matches 7 bases. This CDR3 is 15 amino acids long. Trimming at V came to 4 bases and at J to 6 bases, leaving 10 bases not matched to a gene. Germline-derived CDR1 and CDR2 are SGHRS and YFSETQ. This chain's CDR3 is CASSPGRQGGQPQHF. Written as DNA, the CDR3 is TGCGCCAGCAGCCCCGGTCGACAGGGAGGTCAGCCCCAGCATTTT.

This clone was detected only a few times. The chain links TRBV18 to TRBJ1-3, with a possible D match to TRBD1 (6 bases). V was shortened by 3 bases and J by 0 bases, with 12 bases between the two germline ends. The CDR3 contains 16 residues. Germline V gene sequence: CDR1 KGHSH, CDR2 LQKENI. The CDR3 bases are TGTGCCAGCTCACCCGGACAGCTAGCCTCTGGAAACACCATATATTTT. This encodes CASSPGQLASGNTIYF.

The gene calls are TRBV4-2 and TRBJ2-2; a possible D gene is TRBD2 (6 bases). This CDR3 spans 17 amino acids. CDR1 and CDR2 (germline): LGHNA, YNFKEQ. V lost 4 bases, J lost 0 bases, and 15 bases lay in between. The CDR3 nucleotides read TGTGCCAGCAGCCGTTTTGGCAGCGGGTCGAACACCGGGGAGCTGTTTTTT. It specifies CASSRFGSGSNTGELFF.

V and J are TRBV11-3 and TRBJ1-5; 11 bases are shared with TRBD1. Germline V lookup: CDR1 SGHNT, CDR2 YENEEA. This CDR3 spans 19 amino acids. V lost 6 bases and J lost 5; bases outside the gene matches: 18. This CDR3 is CASSCAPGQGARVYQPQHF. CDR3 sequence (DNA): TGTGCCAGCAGTTGTGCTCCTGGACAGGGGGCGCGTGTTTATCAGCCCCAGCATTTT.

The chain carries TRBV4-1 and TRBJ1-5, with 8 bases aligning to TRBD1. The trim removed 4 bases at V and 2 bases at J, leaving 4 bases unmatched. The CDR3 runs to 15 residues. Germline CDR1 is MGHRA and CDR2 is YSYEKL. CDR3 region: CASSPGQEGNQPQHF. CDR3 nucleotides: TGCGCCAGCAGCCCGGGACAGGAGGGCAATCAGCCCCAGCATTTT.

This clone was picked up a small number of times. The CDR3, as DNA: TGTGCCACCAGCAGAGGCTGGGGGGGGAGCAATCAGCCCCAGCATTTT. Amino acid sequence: CATSRGWGGSNQPQHF. This chain joins TRBV15 and TRBJ1-5, with D possibly being TRBD1 (5 bases). The V and J ends lost 1 base and 1 base respectively, with 11 bases between them. This CDR3 spans 16 amino acids. Germline V gives CDR1 LNHNV, CDR2 YYDKDF (reference sequence).

This chain uses TRBV5-6 with TRBJ1-2, with D perhaps matching TRBD1 (6 bases). The CDR3 is 13 amino acids. The germline V gene has CDR1 SGHDT and CDR2 YYEEEE. Trimming took off 1 base at V and 5 bases at J, with 9 bases between the two ends. CDR3 protein: CASSLRGAYGYTF. Here the CDR3 DNA reads TGTGCCAGCAGCTTGCGGGGGGCATATGGCTACACCTTC.

The rearrangement uses TRBV27 and TRBJ2-7; 10 nucleotides agree with TRBD1. The CDR3 is 15 amino acids. Germline V gene data show CDR1 as MNHEY and CDR2 as SMNVEV (reference sequence). Unmatched junction bases numbered 7, after V lost 6 bases and J lost 2 bases. The CDR3 DNA reads as TGTGCCAGCAGACAGGGACAGGGGATCCCCTACGAGCAGTACTTC. Residues: CASRQGQGIPYEQYF.

The J gene is TRBJ2-1, the V gene TRBV7-8; TRBD2 agrees at 9 bases. V dropped 5 bases and J dropped 3; count of bases not matched to a gene: 5. The germline V gene has CDR1 SGHVS and CDR2 FQNEAQ. This CDR3 is built from 15 residues. This CDR3 is CASSDGLAIYNEQFF. DNA of the CDR3: TGTGCCAGCAGCGACGGACTAGCGATCTACAATGAGCAGTTCTTC.

The chain employs TRBV14 and TRBJ1-1; D remains ambiguous. CDR3 length equals 13 residues. Germline CDR1 is SGHDN and CDR2 is FVKESK. Trimming cost V 4 bases and J 0 bases, with 6 bases left between them. The CDR3 spells CASSRQVNTEAFF. In DNA form, the CDR3 reads TGTGCCAGCAGCCGGCAGGTGAACACTGAAGCTTTCTTT.

This sequence joins TRBV5-1 and TRBJ2-7; 11 nucleotides align to TRBD1. CDR3 length: 14 amino acids. The V and J ends lost 4 bases and 0 bases, in that order; junction bases with no gene match: 0. Germline V gives CDR1 SGHRS, CDR2 YFSETQ. The CDR3 DNA reads TGCGCCAGCAGCGGGACAGGGGGCTCCTACGAGCAGTACTTC. It yields the protein CASSGTGGSYEQYF.

In this sample, this clone turned up a few times. The genes are TRBV7-9 and TRBJ1-2; a possible D gene is TRBD1 (6 bases). CDR1 SEHNR and CDR2 FQNEAQ come from the germline V gene (reference sequence). This CDR3 has 15 amino acids. V lost 1 base, J lost 7 bases, and 16 bases lay in between. The CDR3 DNA reads as TGTGCCAGCAGCTTAGAGGGGGGGTTAGAGGCTGGCTACACCTTC. Translating it yields CASSLEGGLEAGYTF.

V is TRBV13 and J is TRBJ2-3; 11 bases are a match to TRBD2. Germline V gene sequence: CDR1 PRHDT, CDR2 FYEKMQ (reference sequence). CDR3 length equals 16 residues. V was pared by 2 bases and J by 2 bases, with 3 bases of the junction left unmatched. CDR3 sequence: CASSLRLAGNTDTQYF. The CDR3 region has the DNA TGTGCCAGCAGCTTAAGACTAGCGGGGAACACAGATACGCAGTATTTT.

This chain uses TRBV11-1 with TRBJ2-1; 7 bases fit TRBD2. The CDR3 length is 15 residues. The V gene end was trimmed by 7 bases and the J gene end by 0 bases; junction bases not matched to a gene: 6. The germline V gene encodes CDR1 SGHAT and CDR2 FQDESV (reference sequence). The CDR3 DNA follows: TGTGCCAGCACCCCTGGGGGGGACTCCTACAATGAGCAGTTCTTC. It translates to CASTPGGDSYNEQFF. Full variable domain (missing parts from reference TRBV11-1 and TRBJ2-1): EAEVAQSPRYKITEKSQAVAFWCDPISGHATLYWYRQILGQGPELLVQFQDESVVDDSQLPKDRFSAERLKGVDSTLKIQPAELGDSAMYLCASTPGGDSYNEQFFGPGTRLTVL.

The gene calls are TRBV9 and TRBJ1-1; TRBD1 agrees at 7 bases. Germline V gene data show CDR1 as SGDLS and CDR2 as YYNGEE. The CDR3 totals 14 residues. The J segment lost 10 bases and the V segment lost 3 bases, leaving 12 bases of the junction unmatched. The CDR3 DNA reads TGTGCCAGCAGCGCCAGTGACAGGGAGTGGGGAGCTTTCTTT. This sequence encodes CASSASDREWGAFF.

The rearrangement uses TRBV2 and TRBJ1-2, with TRBD1 identical over 8 bases. Germline loops: CDR1 SNHLY, CDR2 FYNNEI. Trimming removed 6 bases from V and 8 bases from J; junction bases left unmatched: 8. The CDR3 consists of 13 residues. The CDR3: CASSSRTGNGYTF. CDR3 in DNA: TGTGCCAGCAGCTCGCGGACAGGGAACGGCTACACCTTC.

V and J are TRBV28 and TRBJ2-3; perhaps TRBD2 as D (5 bases). V was clipped by 5 bases and J by 6 bases, with 9 bases between them. This CDR3 region has 12 residues. The germline V gene has CDR1 MDHEN and CDR2 SYDVKM. DNA of the CDR3: TGTGCCAGCAGTGAATGGGAGGATACGCAGTATTTT. This codes for CASSEWEDTQYF.